The subject of this entry is one T cell receptor (beta chain). Germline loops: CDR1 SGHAT, CDR2 FQNNGV. The germline V and J ends were trimmed by 3 bases and 3 bases, with 12 bases remaining between them. CDR3 length: 14 residues. The table came from immunoSEQ multiplex PCR; TCRdb's copy has only in-frame clones and leaves some out. The sample has about 36,000 clones, about 80% seen once. These data come from a study of Siglec-9 on CD8 T cells in melanoma. Material: Siglec-9- CD8+ T cells sorted from blood. This chain connects TRBV11-2 to TRBJ2-7; the D gene could be TRBD1 or TRBD2 (5 bases each). The sequence came from a human donor in good health. CDR3 bases: TGTGCCAGCAGCTTCGGGACGAGGGTCTACGAGCAGTACTTC. This gives the protein CASSFGTRVYEQYF.